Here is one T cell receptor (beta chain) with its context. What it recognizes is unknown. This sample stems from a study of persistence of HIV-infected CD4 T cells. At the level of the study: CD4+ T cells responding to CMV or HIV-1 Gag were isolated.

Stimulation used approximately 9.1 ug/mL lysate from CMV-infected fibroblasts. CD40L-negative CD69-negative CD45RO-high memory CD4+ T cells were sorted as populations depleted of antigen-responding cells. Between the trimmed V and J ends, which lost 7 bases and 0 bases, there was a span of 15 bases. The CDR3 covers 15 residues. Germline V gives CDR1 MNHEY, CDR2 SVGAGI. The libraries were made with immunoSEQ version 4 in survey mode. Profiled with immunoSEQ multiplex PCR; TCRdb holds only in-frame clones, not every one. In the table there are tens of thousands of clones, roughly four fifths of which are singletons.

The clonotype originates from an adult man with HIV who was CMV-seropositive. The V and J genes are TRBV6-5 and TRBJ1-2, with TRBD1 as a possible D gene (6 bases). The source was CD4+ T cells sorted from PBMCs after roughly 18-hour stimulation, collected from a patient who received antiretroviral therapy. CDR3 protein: CASKPGQLANYGYTF. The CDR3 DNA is TGTGCCAGCAAGCCGGGACAACTTGCTAACTATGGCTACACCTTC.